This T cell receptor beta chain is from a study of shared clonotypes between healthy human individuals. Study-wide results and caveats: Non-shared clonotypes showed lower generation probabilities than clonotypes common to all four donors.

This CDR3 has 13 residues. Trimming removed 7 bases from V and 1 base from J, with 11 bases in between. In germline, CDR1 is MNHEY, CDR2 SMNVEV (reference sequence). On this clone itself: Its antigen is currently unknown.

Recent acute infections and vaccinations were absent in the healthy HIV-negative adult donors. The investigators split CD4+ cells into a CD45RA+ naive subset and a CD45RA-negative memory subset. In the source study's methods: In the immunoSEQ data, sequences were junction-only and lacked quality scores, so filtering differed. Assay: immunoSEQ multiplex PCR; the TCRdb copy retains only in-frame clones and omits some. The V and J calls and clone size are taken from that table; D and trimming were inferred from the DNA. The sample lists roughly 1,500,000 clones; 98% were seen once. The sequenced sample consisted of naive CD4+ T cells sorted from blood. Subset of the sample: CD45RA+ positively selected. The sequence came from a man aged 30 to 39 in good health. The genes are TRBV27 and TRBJ2-7; unclear D gene. The CDR3 region is CASTLGSSYEQYF. The CDR3 nucleotides read TGTGCCAGCACCTTGGGTAGTTCCTACGAGCAGTACTTC.